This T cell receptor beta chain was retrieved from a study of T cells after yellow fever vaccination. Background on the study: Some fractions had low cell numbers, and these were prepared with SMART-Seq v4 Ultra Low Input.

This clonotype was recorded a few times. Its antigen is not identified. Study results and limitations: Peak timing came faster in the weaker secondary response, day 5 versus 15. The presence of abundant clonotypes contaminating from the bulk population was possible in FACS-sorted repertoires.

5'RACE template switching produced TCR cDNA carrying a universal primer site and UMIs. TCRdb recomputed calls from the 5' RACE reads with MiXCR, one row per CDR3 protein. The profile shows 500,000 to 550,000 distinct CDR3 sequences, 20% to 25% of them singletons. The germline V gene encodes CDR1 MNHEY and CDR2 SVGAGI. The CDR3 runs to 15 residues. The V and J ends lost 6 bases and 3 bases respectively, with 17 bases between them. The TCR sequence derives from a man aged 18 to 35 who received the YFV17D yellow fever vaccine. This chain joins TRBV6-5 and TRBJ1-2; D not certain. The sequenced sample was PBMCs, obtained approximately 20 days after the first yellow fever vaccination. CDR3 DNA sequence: TGTGCCAGCAGGACGGACGGAACAGCTCACTATGGCTACACCTTC. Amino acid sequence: CASRTDGTAHYGYTF.